This paragraph reports one T cell receptor beta chain. A read error may explain this, as a much larger clone is one base away. Other DNA sequences in this sample translate to the same CDR3. This sample was included in a study of blood T cell repertoires in COVID-19. Study in general: T cells, B-cell-depleted T cells, or PBMCs supplied cDNA or gDNA.

V gave up 5 bases and J gave up 6 bases, with 19 bases separating them. This CDR3 spans 15 amino acids. Looked up from germline, CDR1 is MNHEY and CDR2 is SVGAGI. Data came from immunoSEQ multiplex PCR; TCRdb stores just in-frame clones and leaves some out. The table includes 150,000 or so clones, roughly four fifths detected once. The specimen sequenced was peripheral blood. This receptor was obtained from a human donor with acute or convalescent COVID-19. The donor label of this sample is uncertain. The rearrangement uses TRBV6-5 and TRBJ1-1; tentative D call: TRBD1 (6 bases). The CDR3 sequence: CASSRTRQGGAEAFF. The CDR3 nucleotides read TGTGCCAGCAGTAGAACTAGACAAGGGGGGGCTGAAGCTTTCTTT.